The 25 T cell receptor beta chains below were found in one sample sequenced in a study of blood T cell repertoires in COVID-19. Clones were sequenced by immunoSEQ multiplex PCR, and TCRdb holds only the in-frame ones, with some missing. The sample includes approximately 170,000 clones, 70% to 90% of them seen just once. Sequenced: peripheral blood. Receptor source: a man aged 30 to 45 with acute or convalescent COVID-19.

The chain employs TRBV10-2 and TRBJ1-2, with D unclear. The CDR3 sequence is 13 residues long. CDR1 and CDR2 from the germline V gene are WSHSY and SAAADI. Trimming took 4 bases from V and 3 from J, leaving 9 bases between them. As DNA, the CDR3 is TGCGCCAGCAGTGTCTCGGTATACTATGGCTACACCTTC. It encodes CASSVSVYYGYTF.

The V and J genes are TRBV27 and TRBJ2-3; tentative D call: TRBD2 (6 bases). The germline V gene encodes CDR1 MNHEY and CDR2 SMNVEV (reference sequence). The CDR3 runs 15 residues. Trimming removed 3 bases at V and 4 bases at J, with 14 bases between. CDR3 in amino acids: CASSLRLPSADTQYF. The CDR3 bases are TGTGCCAGCAGTTTGAGACTTCCTAGCGCAGATACGCAGTATTTT.

The V and J genes are TRBV4-1 and TRBJ2-7; D not certain. V shed 6 bases and J shed 6 bases, with 18 bases lying between them. Germline assignment: CDR1 MGHRA and CDR2 YSYEKL. The CDR3 has 14 amino acids. CDR3 nucleotide sequence: TGCGCCAGCAGGAAGATTCCGGAGAACGTCGAGCAGTACTTC. Translated: CASRKIPENVEQYF.

The CDR3 nucleotides are TGTGCCAGCAGCGCGAACAGGGAGACGTATGGCTACACCTTC. It specifies CASSANRETYGYTF. This chain connects TRBV7-9 to TRBJ1-2; the D gene is possibly TRBD1 (6 bases). The CDR3 runs 14 residues. CDR1 SEHNR and CDR2 FQNEAQ come from the germline V gene (reference sequence). Trimming stripped 5 bases from V and 5 bases from J, with 15 bases between.

This rearrangement joins TRBV5-1 to TRBJ2-6; D ambiguous. Germline CDR1 reads SGHRS; CDR2 reads YFSETQ. This CDR3 has 15 residues. Trimming pared 1 base from V and 0 bases from J, leaving 5 bases between. The CDR3: CASSLPDSGANVLTF. As DNA, the CDR3 is TGCGCCAGCAGCTTGCCAGACTCTGGGGCCAACGTCCTGACTTTC.

The chain recombines TRBV5-5 with TRBJ2-5; 7 bases are shared with TRBD2. Trimming removed 5 bases from V and 7 bases from J; junction bases left unmatched: 14. CDR1 and CDR2 (germline): SGHKS, YYEKEE (reference sequence). This CDR3 region has 15 residues. The CDR3 DNA sequence: TGTGCCAGCAGGGGAGGGGTCCGAACAGTCGGGACCCAGTACTTC. It encodes CASRGGVRTVGTQYF.

The chain couples TRBV7-3 to TRBJ2-1, with 8 bases matching TRBD1. The CDR3 is made up of 17 amino acids. CDR1 and CDR2 from the germline V gene are SGHTA and FQGTGA. J gave up 8 bases and V 2 bases, and 14 bases lay outside the gene matches. The CDR3 DNA reads as TGTGCCAGCAGCTTATTAGGGTCCCCGGCAGGGGGCTATGAGCAGTTCTTC. Translated: CASSLLGSPAGGYEQFF.

The chain is built from TRBV7-9 and TRBJ1-1; D remains ambiguous. From germline, CDR1 is SEHNR and CDR2 FQNEAQ (reference sequence). V was shortened by 1 base and J by 11 bases, with 14 bases between the two germline ends. This CDR3 comprises 13 residues. The CDR3 protein is CASSLVAAAVAFF. The CDR3 DNA follows: TGTGCCAGCAGCTTAGTTGCCGCTGCGGTGGCTTTCTTT.

The CDR3 bases are TGTGCCAGCTCACCCAGACAGGGGGCTGTTACCGGGGAGCTGTTTTTT. Translated: CASSPRQGAVTGELFF. V is TRBV18 and J is TRBJ2-2, with 10 bases identical to TRBD1. The CDR3 consists of 16 residues. V shed 3 bases and J 5 bases; nucleotides not matched to a gene: 6. Germline-derived CDR1 and CDR2 are KGHSH and LQKENI.

This sequence joins TRBV6-5 and TRBJ2-1; D possibly corresponds to TRBD2 (5 bases). This CDR3 is 10 amino acids long. The V gene's germline CDR1 is MNHEY and CDR2 SVGAGI. The germline V and J ends were trimmed by 7 bases and 10 bases, with 8 bases remaining between them. CDR3 DNA: TGTGCCAGCAACGAGCGGGAGCAGTTCTTC. This codes for CASNEREQFF.

The chain carries TRBV24-1 and TRBJ1-1; possibly TRBD1 for D (5 bases). Between the trimmed V and J ends, which lost 7 bases and 3 bases, there was a span of 11 bases. Germline values: CDR1 KGHDR, CDR2 SFDVKD. CDR3 size: 13 residues. The CDR3 DNA is TGTGCCACCAGGGACAACCTGCACACTGAAGCTTTCTTT. This sequence encodes CATRDNLHTEAFF.

The rearrangement uses TRBV9 and TRBJ1-3; D ambiguous. The CDR3 runs 13 residues. The V and J ends lost 0 bases and 8 bases respectively, with 9 bases between them. Germline CDR1 SGDLS, CDR2 YYNGEE. The CDR3 sequence is CASSVGPADTIYF. The DNA of the CDR3 is TGTGCCAGCAGCGTAGGGCCGGCGGACACCATATATTTT.

The rearrangement joins TRBV7-9 to TRBJ2-6; tentatively, D is TRBD1 (6 bases). The CDR3 has 18 residues. V was shortened by 0 bases and J by 1 base, with 13 bases between the two germline ends. CDR1 and CDR2 (germline): SEHNR, FQNEAQ (reference sequence). The CDR3 is CASSLALQGRSGANVLTF. Here the CDR3 DNA reads TGTGCCAGCAGCTTAGCGCTACAGGGAAGGTCTGGGGCCAACGTCCTGACTTTC. The full variable domain, completed using reference TRBV7-9 and TRBJ2-6, is DTGVSQNPRHKITKRGQNVTFRCDPISEHNRLYWYRQTLGQGPEFLTYFQNEAQLEKSRLLSDRFSAERPKGSFSTLEIQRTEQGDSAMYLCASSLALQGRSGANVLTFGAGSRLTVL.

This clone was seen only once. V and J are TRBV29-1 and TRBJ1-2; D is ambiguous. The CDR3 consists of 11 residues. Germline CDR1 SQVTM, CDR2 ANQGSEA. Trimming pared 6 bases from V and 2 bases from J, leaving 7 bases between. CDR3 coding DNA: TGCAGCGTGTCTGTCAACTATGGCTACACCTTC. It specifies CSVSVNYGYTF. The whole variable domain, remainder taken from reference TRBV29-1 and TRBJ1-2, is SAVISQKPSRDICQRGTSLTIQCQVDSQVTMMFWYRQQPGQSLTLIATANQGSEATYESGFVIDKFPISRPNLTFSTLTVSNMSPEDSSIYLCSVSVNYGYTFGSGTRLTVV.

The chain uses TRBV28 and TRBJ1-2; 8 bases are a match to TRBD1. J gave up 3 bases and V 3 bases, and 21 bases lay outside the gene matches. CDR3 length equals 20 residues. CDR1 and CDR2 from the germline V gene are MDHEN and SYDVKM. This CDR3 reads CASSFFYVVAGGLGDYGYTF. The DNA of the CDR3 is TGTGCCAGCAGTTTTTTCTATGTAGTGGCAGGGGGCTTGGGAGACTATGGCTACACCTTC.

The rearrangement links TRBV30 to TRBJ1-4, with unresolved D. V was clipped by 5 bases and J by 4 bases, with 20 bases between them. Per germline, CDR1 GTSNPN and CDR2 SVGIG (reference sequence). The CDR3 length is 16 residues. The DNA of the CDR3 is TGTGCCTGGGAGACGGGGTCAACGCGCGTTAATGAAAAACTGTTTTTT. Protein product: CAWETGSTRVNEKLFF.

The CDR3 bases are TGTGCCAGCAGCCAAATTTCAGGGAAGAACACTGAAGCTTTCTTT. Translating it yields CASSQISGKNTEAFF. The chain is built from TRBV3-1 (or the pseudogene TRBV3-2) and TRBJ1-1, with D possibly being TRBD1 (5 bases). The CDR3 contains 15 residues. Germline values: CDR1 LGHDT, CDR2 YNNKEL (reference sequence). V was shortened by 2 bases and J by 1 base, with 11 bases between the two germline ends.

The chain employs TRBV4-2 and TRBJ2-5, with a possible D match to TRBD1 (5 bases). V lost 4 bases and J lost 3, with 18 bases in between. This CDR3 contains 16 residues. The germline V gene has CDR1 LGHNA and CDR2 YNFKEQ. DNA for the CDR3: TGTGCCAGCAGCCCCCTGGGGCAGAGGCCCGAAGAGACCCAGTACTTC. Translating gives CASSPLGQRPEETQYF.

This clone was picked up a small number of times. CDR3 loop: CATSRGGDNTEAFF. CDR3 DNA sequence: TGTGCCACCAGCAGAGGCGGGGATAACACTGAAGCTTTCTTT. The rearrangement uses TRBV15 and TRBJ1-1; no definite D call. The CDR3 runs 14 residues. Trimming stripped 1 base from V and 2 bases from J, with 8 bases between. The germline V gene encodes CDR1 LNHNV and CDR2 YYDKDF (reference sequence).

The rearrangement uses TRBV19 and TRBJ1-5, with D hard to call. Trimming shortened V by 8 bases and J by 5 bases, and 10 bases separated the two germline ends. The CDR3 runs 12 residues. Germline V CDR1 and CDR2: LNHDA, SQIVND (reference sequence). CDR3 in amino acids: CASGRGDQPQHF. In DNA form, the CDR3 reads TGTGCCAGTGGTCGGGGAGATCAGCCCCAGCATTTT.

This chain connects TRBV6-5 to TRBJ1-5; 7 bases align to TRBD1. The V gene's germline CDR1 is MNHEY and CDR2 SVGAGI. Unmatched junction bases numbered 13, after V lost 7 bases and J lost 7 bases. CDR3 length equals 15 residues. Here the CDR3 reads CASNSWTGMGQPQHF. The DNA for the CDR3 is TGTGCCAGCAATAGTTGGACAGGTATGGGGCAGCCCCAGCATTTT.

Here the CDR3 reads CASSVASLASTNEKLFF. CDR3 coding DNA: TGTGCCAGCAGCGTAGCTAGTCTCGCCTCAACTAATGAAAAACTGTTTTTT. This chain links TRBV9 with TRBJ1-4; D uncertain. V shed 0 bases and J shed 0 bases, with 12 bases lying between them. CDR3 length equals 17 residues. In germline, CDR1 is SGDLS, CDR2 YYNGEE. The variable domain in full, completed from reference TRBV9 and TRBJ1-4, reads DSGVTQTPKHLITATGQRVTLRCSPRSGDLSVYWYQQSLDQGLQFLIQYYNGEERAKGNILERFSAQQFPDLHSELNLSSLELGDSALYFCASSVASLASTNEKLFFGSGTQLSVL.

The J gene is TRBJ1-6, the V gene TRBV6-5; no firm D call. V was shortened by 6 bases and J by 4 bases, with 13 bases between the two germline ends. Germline-derived CDR1 and CDR2 are MNHEY and SVGAGI. This CDR3 region has 15 residues. The CDR3 loop is CASRSGRNYNSPLHF. The CDR3 region has the DNA TGTGCCAGCAGGAGCGGACGGAATTATAATTCACCCCTCCACTTT.

This clone was counted a single time. The rearrangement links TRBV6-5 to TRBJ1-1; no clear D. V was shortened by 11 bases and J by 0 bases, with 19 bases between the two germline ends. Germline values: CDR1 MNHEY, CDR2 SVGAGI. The length of the CDR3 is 15 residues. Here the CDR3 reads CAAKPDGGLNTEAFF. The CDR3 DNA reads TGTGCCGCGAAACCCGACGGAGGCCTGAACACTGAAGCTTTCTTT.

The genes are TRBV7-6 and TRBJ2-3; 7 bases align to TRBD2. Germline V CDR1 and CDR2: SGHVS, FNYEAQ. After removal of 5 bases from V and 2 bases from J, the junction contained 13 bases not matched to a gene. This CDR3 has 17 residues. The CDR3 DNA follows: TGTGCCAGCAGCGCGACGGCCATAGCGGGCGACACAGATACGCAGTATTTT. Encoded protein: CASSATAIAGDTDTQYF.